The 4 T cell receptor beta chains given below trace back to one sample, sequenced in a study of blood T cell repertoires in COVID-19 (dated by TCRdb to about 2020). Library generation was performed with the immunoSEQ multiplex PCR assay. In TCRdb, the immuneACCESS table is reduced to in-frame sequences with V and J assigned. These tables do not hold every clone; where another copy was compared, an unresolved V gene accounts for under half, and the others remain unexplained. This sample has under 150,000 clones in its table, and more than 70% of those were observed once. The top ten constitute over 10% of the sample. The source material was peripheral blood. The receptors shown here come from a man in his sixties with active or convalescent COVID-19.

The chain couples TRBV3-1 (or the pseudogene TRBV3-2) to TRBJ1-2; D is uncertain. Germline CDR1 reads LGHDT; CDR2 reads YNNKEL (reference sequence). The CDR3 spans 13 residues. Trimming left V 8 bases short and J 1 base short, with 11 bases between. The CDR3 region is CASAHMNNYGYTF. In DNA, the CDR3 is TGTGCCAGCGCCCACATGAATAACTATGGCTACACCTTC.

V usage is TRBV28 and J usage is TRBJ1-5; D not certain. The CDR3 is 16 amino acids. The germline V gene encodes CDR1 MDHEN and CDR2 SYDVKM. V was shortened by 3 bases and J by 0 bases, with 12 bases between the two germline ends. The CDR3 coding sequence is TGTGCCAGCAGTTTGGTGGGAGGCTATAGCAATCAGCCCCAGCATTTT. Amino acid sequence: CASSLVGGYSNQPQHF.

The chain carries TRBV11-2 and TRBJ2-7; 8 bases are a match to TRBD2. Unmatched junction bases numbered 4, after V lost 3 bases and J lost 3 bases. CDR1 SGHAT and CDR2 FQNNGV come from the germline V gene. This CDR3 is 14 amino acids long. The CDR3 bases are TGTGCCAGCAGCTTTTTCGCGGGGGGCTACGAGCAGTACTTC. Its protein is CASSFFAGGYEQYF.

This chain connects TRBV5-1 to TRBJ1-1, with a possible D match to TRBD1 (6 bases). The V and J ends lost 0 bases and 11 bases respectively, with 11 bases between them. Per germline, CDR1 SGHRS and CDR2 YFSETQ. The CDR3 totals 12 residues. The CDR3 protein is CASSLETGTAFF. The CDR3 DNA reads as TGCGCCAGCAGCTTGGAGACAGGTACGGCTTTCTTT.